This T cell receptor beta chain came from a study of T cell responses to AZD1222 COVID-19 vaccine. At the level of the study: Second-dose recipients at about 4 or about 12 weeks were treated as one pooled group. General observations from the study: Along spike, vaccine-associated CD4 TCRs were found throughout, with dominance at 160-218 and 743-854. Most donors were white British, females outnumbered males, and clonal diversity was possibly underestimated. Baseline antibody screening turned up just a handful of seropositive AZD1222 recipients.

Details on this clone: Its antigen is undetermined.

V lost 7 bases and J lost 5, with 18 bases in between. The germline V gene encodes CDR1 LNHDA and CDR2 SQIVND (reference sequence). There are 14 residues in the CDR3. Some clones are missing from TCRdb's copy, which holds only in-frame ones; the method was immunoSEQ multiplex PCR. The top ten hold 4.7% of the sample, which has about 140,000 clones, approximately 89% seen once. The sample consisted of peripheral blood, taken on day 0 of AZD1222 vaccination. This clonotype was obtained from an adult in good health. The J gene is TRBJ2-7, the V gene TRBV19; D is unresolved. The CDR3 nucleotides are TGTGCCAGTAACATGAACGTTGGTGCTAACGAGCAGTACTTC. It codes for CASNMNVGANEQYF.